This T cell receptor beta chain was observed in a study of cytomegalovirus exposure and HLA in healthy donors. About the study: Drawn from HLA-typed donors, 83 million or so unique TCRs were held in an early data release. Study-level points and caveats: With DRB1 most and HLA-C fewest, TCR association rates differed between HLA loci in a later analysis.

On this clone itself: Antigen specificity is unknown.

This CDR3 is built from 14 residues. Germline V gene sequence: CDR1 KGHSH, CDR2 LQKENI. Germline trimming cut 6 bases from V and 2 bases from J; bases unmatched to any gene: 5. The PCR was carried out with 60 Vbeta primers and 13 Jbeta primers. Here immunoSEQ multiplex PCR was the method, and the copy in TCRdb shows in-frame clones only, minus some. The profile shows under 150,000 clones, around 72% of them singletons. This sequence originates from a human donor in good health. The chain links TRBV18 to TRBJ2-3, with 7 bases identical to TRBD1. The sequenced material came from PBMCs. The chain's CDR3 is CASSTGAYTDTQYF. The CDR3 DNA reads TGTGCCAGCTCCACAGGGGCATACACAGATACGCAGTATTTT.